These 7 T cell receptor beta chains share one sample of origin, sequenced in a study of T-cell reconstitution after alpha-beta-depleted transplantation in children. As it was prepared, the TCRbeta library received unique molecular identifiers. TCRdb itself ran the PCR reads through MiXCR, one entry per CDR3 protein. The sample lists fewer than 120,000 distinct CDR3 sequences, about 9.4% occurring once. Source: PBMCs from the stem cell graft donor, taken from the stem cell graft. The origin of the receptors is a human donor who donated a stem cell graft to a child with acute lymphoblastic leukemia.

This clonotype was counted at least ten times. This rearrangement joins TRBV18 to TRBJ2-1; D is perhaps TRBD1 or TRBD2 (5 bases each). CDR3 size: 14 residues. V dropped 1 base and J dropped 8 bases, with 12 bases sitting between them. Germline V CDR1 and CDR2: KGHSH, LQKENI. The CDR3 protein is CASSPRFGAHEQFF. The CDR3 DNA sequence: TGTGCCAGCTCACCACGTTTCGGGGCCCATGAGCAGTTCTTC.

This clonotype turned up a few times. The chain carries TRBV30 and TRBJ1-2; D gene unclear. CDR3 size: 12 residues. Germline V gene lookup returns CDR1 GTSNPN and CDR2 SVGIG (reference sequence). The V and J ends lost 1 base and 8 bases respectively, with 11 bases between them. DNA for the CDR3: TGTGCCTGGAGTGGTTCTGTGGACGGCTACACCTTC. Translating gives CAWSGSVDGYTF.

A remark on this clonotype: Sequence at one end of the junction differs from germline and may be a read error. The rearrangement uses TRBV9 and TRBJ1-5; D not resolved. The CDR3 sequence is 14 residues long. Germline V lookup: CDR1 SGDLS, CDR2 YYNGEE. CDR3 sequence (DNA): TGTGCCAGCATCGTAGGTGATAGCAATCAGCCCCAGCATTTT. It yields the protein CASIVGDSNQPQHF.

Ten or more counts support this clonotype. CDR3 amino acids: CASSARTNQPQHF. The CDR3 DNA reads as TGTGCCAGCAGCGCCCGGACCAATCAGCCCCAGCATTTT. The chain links TRBV9 to TRBJ1-5; D not certain. V was trimmed by 3 bases and J by 3 bases, leaving 7 bases between them. Germline CDR1 and CDR2: SGDLS and YYNGEE. This CDR3 is built from 13 residues.

Points on this clonotype: One base away lies a much larger clone, so this may be a sequencing read error. The chain joins TRBV9 to TRBJ2-1; 9 nucleotides align to TRBD2. V trimming: 0 bases; J trimming: 8 bases; junction bases outside the gene matches: 12. Germline V lookup: CDR1 SGDLS, CDR2 YYNGEE. This CDR3 is built from 17 residues. The chain's CDR3 is CASSVGGAGGRYDEQFF. DNA for the CDR3: TGTGCCAGCAGCGTAGGTGGAGCGGGGGGCCGGTACGATGAGCAGTTCTTC.

This clonotype was recorded many times. The chain joins TRBV12-3 or TRBV12-4 to TRBJ2-7, with no clear D. Trimming left V 5 bases short and J 9 bases short, with 17 bases between. The CDR3 length is 13 residues. CDR3 sequence: CASSPPTRHGQYF. The CDR3, as DNA: TGTGCCAGCAGTCCCCCGACCAGACACGGGCAGTACTTC.

The table lists this clonotype with many counts. Its ends do not fully match the called genes, so a read error is possible. This chain connects TRBV7-7 to TRBJ2-1; 10 bases are shared with TRBD1. The CDR3 length is 14 residues. CDR1 and CDR2 (germline): SSHAT, FNYEAQ (reference sequence). The chain's CDR3 is CASSLADRGGEQFF. The CDR3, as DNA: TGTGCTAGCAGCTTAGCGGACAGGGGGGGTGAGCAGTTCTTC.